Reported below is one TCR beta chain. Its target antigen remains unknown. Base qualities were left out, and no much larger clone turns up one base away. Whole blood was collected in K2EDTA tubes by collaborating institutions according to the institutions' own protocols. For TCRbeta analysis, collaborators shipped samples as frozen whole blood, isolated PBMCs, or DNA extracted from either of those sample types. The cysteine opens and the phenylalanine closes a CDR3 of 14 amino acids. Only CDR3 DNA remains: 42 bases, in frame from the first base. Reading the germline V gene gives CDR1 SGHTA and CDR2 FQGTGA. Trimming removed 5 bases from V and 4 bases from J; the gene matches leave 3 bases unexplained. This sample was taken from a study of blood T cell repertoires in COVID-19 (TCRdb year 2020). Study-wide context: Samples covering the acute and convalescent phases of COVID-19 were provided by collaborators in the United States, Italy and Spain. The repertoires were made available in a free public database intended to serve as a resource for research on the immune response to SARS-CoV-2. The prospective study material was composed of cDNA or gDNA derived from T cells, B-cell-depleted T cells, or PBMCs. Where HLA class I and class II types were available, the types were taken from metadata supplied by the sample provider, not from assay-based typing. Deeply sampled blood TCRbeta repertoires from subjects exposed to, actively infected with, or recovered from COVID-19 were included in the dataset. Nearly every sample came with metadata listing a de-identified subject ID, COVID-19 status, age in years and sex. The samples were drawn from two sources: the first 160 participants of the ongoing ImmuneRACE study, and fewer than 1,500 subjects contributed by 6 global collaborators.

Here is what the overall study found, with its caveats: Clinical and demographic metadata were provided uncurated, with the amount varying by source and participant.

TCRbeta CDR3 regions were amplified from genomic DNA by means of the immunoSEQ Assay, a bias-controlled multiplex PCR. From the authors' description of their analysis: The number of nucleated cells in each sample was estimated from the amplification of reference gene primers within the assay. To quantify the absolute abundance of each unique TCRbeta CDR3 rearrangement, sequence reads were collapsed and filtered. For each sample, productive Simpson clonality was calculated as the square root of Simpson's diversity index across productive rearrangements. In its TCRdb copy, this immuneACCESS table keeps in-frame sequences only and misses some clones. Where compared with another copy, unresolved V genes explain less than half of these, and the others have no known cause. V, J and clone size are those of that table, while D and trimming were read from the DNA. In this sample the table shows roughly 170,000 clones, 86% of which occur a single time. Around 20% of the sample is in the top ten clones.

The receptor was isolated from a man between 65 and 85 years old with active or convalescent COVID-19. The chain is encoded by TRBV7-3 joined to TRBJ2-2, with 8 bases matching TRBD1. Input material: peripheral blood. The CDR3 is CASSTGQGTGELFF. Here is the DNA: TGTGCCAGCAGCACAGGACAGGGCACCGGGGAGCTGTTTTTT. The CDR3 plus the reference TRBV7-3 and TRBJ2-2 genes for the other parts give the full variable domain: GAGVSQTPSNKVTEKGKYVELRCDPISGHTALYWYRQSLGQGPEFLIYFQGTGAADDSGLPNDRFFAVRPEGSVSTLKIQRTERGDSAVYLCASSTGQGTGELFFGEGSRLTVL.